This T cell receptor (beta chain) was retrieved from a study of cytomegalovirus exposure and HLA in healthy donors. Findings and caveats of the study: Certain sequence variants were highly shared and formed a cluster, and this cluster was likely a sequencing artifact. In an earlier analysis, productive rearrangement rates for most beta V segments clustered near 87% or 30%.

With respect to this clone: What it binds is unknown.

Use of 60 Vbeta and 13 Jbeta primers characterized the PCR. This table comes from immunoSEQ multiplex PCR, and its TCRdb copy is limited to in-frame clones, with some not included. Among about 89,000 clones listed, approximately 76% were seen once. The origin of this receptor is a male donor in good health and CMV-seronegative. The sample consisted of PBMCs.

The CDR3 loop reads CASSIGTDQPQHF. As DNA, the CDR3 is TGTGCCAGCAGCATTGGGACAGATCAGCCCCAGCATTTT. The chain employs TRBV7-8 and TRBJ1-5, with 7 bases identical to TRBD1. The J segment lost 5 bases and the V segment lost 5 bases, leaving 3 bases of the junction unmatched. This CDR3 region has 13 residues. From germline, CDR1 is SGHVS and CDR2 FQNEAQ.